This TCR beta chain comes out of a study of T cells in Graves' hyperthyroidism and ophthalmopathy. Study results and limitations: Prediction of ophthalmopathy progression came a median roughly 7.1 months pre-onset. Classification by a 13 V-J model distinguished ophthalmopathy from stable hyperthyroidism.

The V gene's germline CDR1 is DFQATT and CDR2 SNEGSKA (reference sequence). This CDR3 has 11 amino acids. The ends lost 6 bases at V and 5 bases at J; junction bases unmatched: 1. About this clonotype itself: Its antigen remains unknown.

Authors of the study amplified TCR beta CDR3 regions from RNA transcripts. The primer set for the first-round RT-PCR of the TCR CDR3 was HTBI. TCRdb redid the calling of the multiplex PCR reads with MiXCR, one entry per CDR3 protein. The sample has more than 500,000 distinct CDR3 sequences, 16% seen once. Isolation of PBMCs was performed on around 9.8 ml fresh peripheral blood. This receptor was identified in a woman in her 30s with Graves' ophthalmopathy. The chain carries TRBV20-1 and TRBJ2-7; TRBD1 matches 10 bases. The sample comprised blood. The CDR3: CSAGQGDEQYF. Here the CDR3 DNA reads TGCAGTGCCGGACAGGGGGACGAGCAGTACTTC.